The clone carrying this TCR beta chain was found a few times. Its antigen remains unknown. The sample belongs to a study of blood T cells in healthy people across ages. General study results and limits: Comparison with aged donors showed that long-lived donors had more naive CD4+ cells and higher diversity.

Next came a second PCR, run for about 7 to 12 cycles, which used a sample-barcoded 5' primer along with a J-beta primer mix. Sequencing yielded, for each sample, at least 2.5 million paired-end reads carrying CDR3. TCRdb independently ran MiXCR on the 5' RACE reads; one entry per CDR3 protein. The sample holds around 1.5 million distinct CDR3 sequences, 59% seen once. This CDR3 spans 17 amino acids. Germline loops: CDR1 MNHEY, CDR2 SMNVEV (reference sequence). Trimming pared 1 base from V and 3 bases from J, leaving 18 bases between. This TCR derives from a young man in good health. Sequenced: blood. The rearrangement links TRBV27 to TRBJ1-2, with D unresolved. CDR3 residues: CASSLYGRLGWDYGYTF. CDR3 sequence (DNA): TGTGCCAGCAGTTTATACGGGCGACTCGGGTGGGACTATGGCTACACCTTC.